The T cell receptor beta chain under discussion was sequenced for a study of early T cells in non-severe SARS-CoV-2 infection. Study overall: Bulk RNA taken from unsorted whole blood was sequenced, leaving chains unpaired.

Study conclusions and caveats: VDJdb matching skewed toward anti-spike CD8 responses, missing private and CD4 specificities.

Many counts were recorded for this clonotype. Its target is unknown. A single record per CDR3 protein comes from TCRdb applying MiXCR to the 5' RACE reads. The profile shows about 27,000 distinct CDR3 sequences, 2.9% of them singletons. The sequencing input was whole blood. The receptor was isolated from an adult who was a healthcare worker with PCR-confirmed SARS-CoV-2 infection or an uninfected control (not recorded which).

The CDR3 nucleotides read TGCGCCAGCAGCTGGCCCCGGGACAGGGTCTTGGAGACCCAGTACTTC. Translation: CASSWPRDRVLETQYF. This chain links TRBV5-1 with TRBJ2-5, with 9 bases fitting TRBD1. Germline trimming cut 3 bases from V and 5 bases from J; bases unmatched to any gene: 11. Germline loops: CDR1 SGHRS, CDR2 YFSETQ. This CDR3 comprises 16 residues.